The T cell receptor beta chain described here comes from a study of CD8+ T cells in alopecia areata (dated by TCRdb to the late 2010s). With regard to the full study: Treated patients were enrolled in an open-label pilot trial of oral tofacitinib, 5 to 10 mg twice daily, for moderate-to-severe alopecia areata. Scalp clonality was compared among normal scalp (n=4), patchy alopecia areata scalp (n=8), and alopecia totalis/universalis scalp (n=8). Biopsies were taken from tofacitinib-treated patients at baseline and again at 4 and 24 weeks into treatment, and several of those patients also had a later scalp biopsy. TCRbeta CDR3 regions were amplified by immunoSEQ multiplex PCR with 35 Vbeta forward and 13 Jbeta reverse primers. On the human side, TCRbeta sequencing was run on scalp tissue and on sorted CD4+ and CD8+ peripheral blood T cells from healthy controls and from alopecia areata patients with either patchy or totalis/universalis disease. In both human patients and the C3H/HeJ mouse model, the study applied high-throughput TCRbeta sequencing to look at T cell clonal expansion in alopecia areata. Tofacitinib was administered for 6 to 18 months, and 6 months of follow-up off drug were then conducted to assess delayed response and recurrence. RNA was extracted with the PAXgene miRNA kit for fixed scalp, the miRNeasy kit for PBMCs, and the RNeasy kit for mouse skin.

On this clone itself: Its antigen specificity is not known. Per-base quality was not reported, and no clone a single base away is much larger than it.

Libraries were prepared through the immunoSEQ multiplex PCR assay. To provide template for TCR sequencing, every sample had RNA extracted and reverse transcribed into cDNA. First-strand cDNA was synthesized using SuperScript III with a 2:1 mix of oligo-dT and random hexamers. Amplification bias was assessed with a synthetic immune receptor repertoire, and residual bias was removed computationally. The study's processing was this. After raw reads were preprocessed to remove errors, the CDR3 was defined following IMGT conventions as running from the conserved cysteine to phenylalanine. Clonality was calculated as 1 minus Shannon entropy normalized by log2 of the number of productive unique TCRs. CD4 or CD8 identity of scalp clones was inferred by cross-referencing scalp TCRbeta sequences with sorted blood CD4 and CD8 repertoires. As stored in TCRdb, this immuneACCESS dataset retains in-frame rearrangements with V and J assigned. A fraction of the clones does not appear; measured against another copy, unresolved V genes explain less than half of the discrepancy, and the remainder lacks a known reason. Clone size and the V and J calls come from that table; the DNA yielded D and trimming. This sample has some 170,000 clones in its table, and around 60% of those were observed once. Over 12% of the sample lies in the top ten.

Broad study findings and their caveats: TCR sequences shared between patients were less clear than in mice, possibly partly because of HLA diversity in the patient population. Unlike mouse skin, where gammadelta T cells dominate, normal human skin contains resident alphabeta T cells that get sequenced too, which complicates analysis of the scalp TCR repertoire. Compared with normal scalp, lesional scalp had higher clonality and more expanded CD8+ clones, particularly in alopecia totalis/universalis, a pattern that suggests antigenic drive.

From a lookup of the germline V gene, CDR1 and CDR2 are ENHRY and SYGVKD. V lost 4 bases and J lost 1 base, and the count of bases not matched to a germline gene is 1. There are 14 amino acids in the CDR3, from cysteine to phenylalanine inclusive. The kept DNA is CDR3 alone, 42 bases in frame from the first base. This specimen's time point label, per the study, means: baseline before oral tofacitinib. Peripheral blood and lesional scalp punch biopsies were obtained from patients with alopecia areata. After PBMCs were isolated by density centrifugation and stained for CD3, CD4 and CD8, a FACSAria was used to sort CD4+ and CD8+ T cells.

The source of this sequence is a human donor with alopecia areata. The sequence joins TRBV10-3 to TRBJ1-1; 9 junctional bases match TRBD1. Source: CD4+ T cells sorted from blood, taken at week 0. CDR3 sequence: CAISADRGNTEAFF. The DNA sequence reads TGTGCCATCAGTGCGGACAGGGGGAACACTGAAGCTTTCTTT.